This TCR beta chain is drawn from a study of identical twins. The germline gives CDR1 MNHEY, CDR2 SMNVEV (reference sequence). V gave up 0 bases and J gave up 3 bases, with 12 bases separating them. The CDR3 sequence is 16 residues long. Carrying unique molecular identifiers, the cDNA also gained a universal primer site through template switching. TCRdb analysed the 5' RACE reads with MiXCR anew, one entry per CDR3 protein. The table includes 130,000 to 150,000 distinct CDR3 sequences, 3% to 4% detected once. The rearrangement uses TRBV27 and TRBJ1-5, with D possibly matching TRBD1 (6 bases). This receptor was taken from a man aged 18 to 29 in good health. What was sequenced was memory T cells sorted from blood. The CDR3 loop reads CASSLSRDNHNQPQHF. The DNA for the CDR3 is TGTGCCAGCAGTTTATCCCGGGACAACCACAATCAGCCCCAGCATTTT.